Described below is a single T cell receptor beta chain sequence and its context. This receptor's antigen is unknown. Base qualities are not recorded, but no much larger clone differs from it by a single base. The label giving this sample's treatment or condition can be read as: allogeneic hematopoietic cell transplantation with graft depleted of TCRalphabeta T cells and CD19 B cells. The children who served as transplant recipients had been given grafts of TCRalphabeta/CD19-depleted allogeneic hematopoietic cells. Libraries were prepared through PCR. The sequencer was an Illumina HiSeq 2500. TCR library preparation used molecular barcoding, with unique molecular identifiers applied to normalize quantification of the TCRbeta repertoire. TCRdb reprocessed the public reads (quality trimming at Q25 with fastp, clone calling with MiXCR) and kept in-frame beta chains. Each entry merges the rows of one CDR3 protein and shows their most common DNA and genes. For this sample there are 550,000 to 600,000 distinct CDR3 sequences; more than 20% appear just once. Jointly, the top ten make up 14% of the sample.

The data stem from a study of T-cell reconstitution after alpha-beta-depleted transplantation in children (dated by TCRdb to between 2015 and 2016). Describing the broader study: Using TCR repertoire profiling, the study quantitatively followed how T-cell immune reconstitution unfolded in children after TCRalphabeta/CD19-depleted allogeneic hematopoietic cell transplantation. The study at large found these results: About two months after transplant, the apparently early recovery of alphabetaT-cell counts reportedly depended on just several hundred clones that had expanded rapidly and came from non-depleted graft cells. The frequencies of hyperexpanded clones fell over the following months, and after one year, T-cell counts and TCRbeta diversity were mostly attributed to newly produced T cells. The high TCRbeta diversity at day 60 in some patients was ascribed to recipient T cells and intrathymic progenitors that had survived conditioning.

V was cut back by 6 bases and J by 1 base, leaving a gap of 14 bases between them. Inclusive of the bounding cysteine and phenylalanine, the CDR3 is 15 residues long. Left in the record is the CDR3 DNA by itself, 45 bases read in frame from the first base. The sequence was collected from a boy younger than two who had a stem cell transplant for acute myeloid leukemia, so the T cells may come from the graft donor. The chain is assembled from TRBV12-3 or TRBV12-4 and TRBJ2-3; a tentative D match to TRBD2 spans 6 bases. Specimen: PBMCs, mostly from graft donor cells, collected 360 days after TCRalphabeta/CD19-depleted stem cell transplant. The CDR3 protein: CASSPAGRGTDTQYF. The nucleotide sequence is TGTGCCAGCAGCCCGGCCGGGAGAGGCACAGATACGCAGTATTTT.